These 12 T cell receptor beta chains share one sample of origin, sequenced in a study of identical twins. TCRdb fed the 5' RACE reads into MiXCR, producing one record per CDR3 protein. Found here are hundreds of thousands of distinct CDR3 sequences, around an eighth of them singletons; the top ten hold around 1.6%. These same records also appear under a second study, on yellow fever vaccine responses in identical twins.

The specimen was PBMCs. Receptors originate from a woman between 18 and 29 years old in good health.

V and J are TRBV7-4 and TRBJ1-6; 7 bases are shared with TRBD1. Germline values: CDR1 SGHVT, CDR2 SQSDAQ. This CDR3 spans 13 amino acids. With V trimmed by 5 bases and J by 11 bases, 6 bases remained unmatched. The CDR3 loop is CASSPGQDTPLHF. In nucleotides, the CDR3 is TGTGCCAGCAGCCCCGGACAGGACACACCCCTCCACTTT.

Comment on this clonotype: A read error is possible here, since a much larger clone lies one base away. The chain recombines TRBV4-1 with TRBJ2-3, with a tentative D call TRBD2 (6 bases). This CDR3 comprises 17 residues. Trimming cost V 1 base and J 2 bases, with 16 bases left between them. Germline V gene sequence: CDR1 MGHRA, CDR2 YSYEKL. This CDR3 is CASSQVLQTRNTDTQYF. Here the CDR3 DNA reads TGCGCCAGCAGCCAAGTTCTGCAGACTAGGAACACAGATACGCAGTATTTT.

This sequence joins TRBV7-9 and TRBJ2-2, with D unresolved. CDR3 length: 15 amino acids. In germline, CDR1 is SEHNR, CDR2 FQNEAQ (reference sequence). V shed 5 bases and J shed 4 bases, with 14 bases lying between them. The CDR3 region is CASSPSSTGTGELFF. The CDR3 nucleotides read TGTGCCAGCAGCCCATCTTCAACCGGCACCGGGGAGCTGTTTTTT.

The rearrangement links TRBV20-1 to TRBJ2-7; 11 bases are a match to TRBD2. This CDR3 has 14 residues. Germline V gives CDR1 DFQATT, CDR2 SNEGSKA (reference sequence). V lost 2 bases, J lost 5 bases, and 5 bases stayed unmatched. CDR3 sequence reads: CSARNLAGGDEQYV. CDR3 bases: TGCAGTGCTAGAAATCTAGCGGGGGGAGACGAGCAGTACGTC.

V and J are TRBV28 and TRBJ2-1; TRBD2 agrees at 10 bases. This CDR3 has 15 residues. Trimming removed 8 bases from V and 8 bases from J; junction bases left unmatched: 12. The germline V gene encodes CDR1 MDHEN and CDR2 SYDVKM. The CDR3 region has the DNA TGTGCCAGCGGGGGGGGGTCTAGCGGGAGTGATGAGCAGTTCTTC. Its translation: CASGGGSSGSDEQFF.

This clonotype was seen a handful of times. The V and J genes are TRBV5-1 and TRBJ1-2, with a tentative D call TRBD1 (6 bases). Trimming took off 3 bases at V and 7 bases at J, with 13 bases between the two ends. Germline-derived CDR1 and CDR2 are SGHRS and YFSETQ. This CDR3 has 13 amino acids. The CDR3 DNA is TGCGCCAGCAGCTATTCGGCAGGGGCTGGCTACACCTTC. It is translated as CASSYSAGAGYTF.

This clonotype showed up many times. The CDR3 sequence: CASMGGLGEKLFF. CDR3 coding DNA: TGTGCCAGCATGGGGGGCTTGGGTGAAAAACTGTTTTTT. The chain links TRBV6-1 to TRBJ1-4; D may be TRBD1 (6 bases). This CDR3 contains 13 residues. The V gene lost 7 bases and the J gene lost 7 bases, with 13 bases spanning the gap. Per germline, CDR1 MNHNS and CDR2 SASEGT.

This chain joins TRBV7-6 and TRBJ2-2; tentatively, D is TRBD1 (5 bases). Germline V CDR1 and CDR2: SGHVS, FNYEAQ. There are 15 residues in the CDR3. Trimming took off 2 bases at V and 0 bases at J, with 7 bases between the two ends. The CDR3 reads CASSLMTANTGELFF. Written as DNA, the CDR3 is TGTGCCAGCAGCTTAATGACAGCGAACACCGGGGAGCTGTTTTTT.

The genes are TRBV5-4 and TRBJ1-3; D perhaps matches TRBD1 (5 bases). There are 16 residues in the CDR3. V was pared by 0 bases and J by 0 bases, with 10 bases between. Germline V lookup: CDR1 SGHNT, CDR2 YYREEE (reference sequence). CDR3 nucleotides: TGTGCCAGCAGCTTGGGGGGGGTGCCCTCTGGAAACACCATATATTTT. Amino acids: CASSLGGVPSGNTIYF. Full variable domain (outside the CDR3, taken from reference TRBV5-4 and TRBJ1-3): ETGVTQSPTHLIKTRGQQVTLRCSSQSGHNTVSWYQQALGQGPQFIFQYYREEENGRGNFPPRFSGLQFPNYSSELNVNALELDDSALYLCASSLGGVPSGNTIYFGEGSWLTVV.

The chain couples TRBV29-1 to TRBJ2-4, with a tentative D call TRBD1 (7 bases). Trimming left V 4 bases short and J 6 bases short, with 13 bases between. Germline loops: CDR1 SQVTM, CDR2 ANQGSEA. The CDR3 has 13 residues. The chain's CDR3 is CSVVSGGTNIQYF. In DNA, the CDR3 is TGCAGCGTTGTTTCAGGGGGGACAAACATTCAGTACTTC.

In its sample, this clonotype was seen a few times. The rearrangement joins TRBV29-1 to TRBJ2-3; D is possibly TRBD2 (6 bases). The V and J ends lost 4 bases and 4 bases respectively, with 9 bases between them. The CDR3 is 12 amino acids. The germline CDR1 and CDR2 sequences are SQVTM and ANQGSEA. DNA for the CDR3: TGCAGCGTTGGGACTACCGCAGATACGCAGTATTTT. It codes for CSVGTTADTQYF.

CDR3 DNA: TGTGCCACCAGTGATCCGACAGGGGACGAGACCCAGTACTTC. This gives the protein CATSDPTGDETQYF. The rearrangement uses TRBV24-1 and TRBJ2-5; 8 bases are a match to TRBD1. The CDR3 has 14 residues. Losses at the gene ends were 3 bases for V and 5 bases for J; bases not matched to a gene: 4. Germline V gene sequence: CDR1 KGHDR, CDR2 SFDVKD.